These T cell receptor beta chains were read from a single sample in a study of beta chain features in type 1 diabetes. Sequencing was performed with immunoSEQ multiplex PCR; in TCRdb, only in-frame clones are kept and a portion is missing. The profile shows some 900,000 clones, about a sixth of them singletons. Sequencing was done on a sample of naive CD4+ T cells from blood. These receptors originate from a woman aged 18-29 years in good health. The CDR3 runs from the conserved cysteine through the conserved F or W. D genes are given only for firm matches. Some rows have no size entry. The others give once, few or many, or a class for an expanded clone.

abundance,d_gene,j_gene,v_gene,CDR3aa,CDR3nt
.,TRBD2,TRBJ2-4,TRBV2,CATKAATSGWAKNIQYF,TGTGCCACCAAAGCAGCGACTAGCGGGTGGGCCAAAAACATTCAGTACTTC
few,.,TRBJ1-3,TRBV13,CASSSRRGGNTIYF,TGTGCCAGCAGCTCAAGGAGAGGAGGAAACACCATATATTTT
.,.,TRBJ1-1,TRBV20-1,CSAGRRAFF,TGCAGTGCGGGCCGCCGGGCTTTCTTT
few,TRBD1,TRBJ1-1,TRBV6-6,CASSWSTGTGTEAFF,TGTGCCAGCAGTTGGTCGACAGGGACGGGGACTGAAGCTTTCTTT
few,.,TRBJ2-7,TRBV6-6,CASLGQLNYEQYF,TGTGCCAGCCTCGGACAGCTGAATTACGAGCAGTACTTC
few,.,TRBJ2-5,TRBV14,CASSQVETQYF,TGTGCCAGCAGCCAAGTTGAGACCCAGTACTTC
.,TRBD2,TRBJ2-1,TRBV27,CASSREGLAAYNEQFF,TGTGCCAGCAGTAGAGAAGGACTAGCGGCCTACAATGAGCAGTTCTTC
few,TRBD2,TRBJ2-1,TRBV14,CASSQDEGLAGTPYNEQFF,TGTGCCAGCAGCCAAGATGAAGGACTAGCGGGGACCCCCTACAATGAGCAGTTCTTC
.,TRBD1,TRBJ2-7,TRBV28,CASGDRALLFPVEQYF,TGTGCCAGCGGGGACAGGGCCCTACTTTTTCCGGTCGAGCAGTACTTC
.,.,TRBJ2-5,TRBV2,CASSSTEYQETQYF,TGTGCCAGCAGTTCAACAGAGTACCAAGAGACCCAGTACTTC
few,TRBD2,TRBJ2-7,TRBV28,CASSSGLAGGDEQYF,TGTGCCAGCAGTTCTGGACTAGCGGGAGGTGACGAGCAGTACTTC
.,TRBD2,TRBJ2-7,TRBV20-1,CSVAGLYEQYF,TGCAGCGTAGCGGGACTTTACGAGCAGTACTTC
.,.,TRBJ1-1,TRBV28,CASSLGGRMTEAFF,TGTGCCAGCAGTTTAGGAGGCAGGATGACTGAAGCTTTCTTT
few,TRBD2,TRBJ2-1,TRBV19,CASSIGEGPFRPSVEQFF,TGTGCCAGTAGTATCGGGGAGGGCCCATTCCGGCCGTCTGTTGAGCAGTTCTTC
few,TRBD1,TRBJ1-1,TRBV18,CASSPNEVRGLTEAFF,TGTGCCAGCTCACCTAATGAAGTCAGGGGGCTCACTGAAGCTTTCTTT
.,.,TRBJ2-5,TRBV9,CASSVFSESAQYF,TGTGCCAGCAGCGTATTCAGCGAGTCGGCCCAGTACTTC
.,TRBD2,TRBJ2-1,TRBV7-3,CASSLGTSSYNEQFF,TGTGCCAGCAGCTTAGGGACTAGCTCCTACAATGAGCAGTTCTTC
few,.,TRBJ2-7,TRBV5-1,CASSLGAMSYEQYF,TGCGCCAGCAGCTTGGGGGCTATGTCCTACGAGCAGTACTTC
.,.,TRBJ1-2,TRBV5-1,CASSGSNVYGYTF,TGCGCCAGCAGCGGATCCAACGTCTATGGCTACACCTTC
.,TRBD1,TRBJ2-1,TRBV7-3,CASSSGQGVYNEQFF,TGTGCCAGCAGCTCGGGACAGGGGGTCTACAATGAGCAGTTCTTC
few,.,TRBJ2-1,TRBV14,CASSPPPGQYNEQFF,TGTGCCAGCAGCCCCCCACCAGGACAGTACAATGAGCAGTTCTTC
few,.,TRBJ1-4,TRBV25-1,CASSVGTSLVEKLFF,TGTGCCAGCAGTGTTGGGACAAGCCTTGTTGAAAAACTGTTTTTT
few,TRBD2,TRBJ2-3,TRBV15,CATSRGGLALTSTDTQYF,TGTGCCACCAGCAGAGGGGGACTAGCGCTGACTAGCACAGATACGCAGTATTTT
few,.,TRBJ2-7,TRBV6-5,CASQQSYEQYF,TGTGCCAGTCAACAATCCTACGAGCAGTACTTC
.,.,TRBJ1-5,TRBV2,CASSISTDQPQHF,TGTGCCAGCTCGATCAGTACGGATCAGCCCCAGCATTTT
few,.,TRBJ2-7,TRBV10-3,CAISDEDPSYEQYF,TGTGCCATCAGTGACGAGGACCCCTCCTACGAGCAGTACTTC
.,.,TRBJ2-5,TRBV5-1,CASSLGIDGRLETQYF,TGCGCCAGCAGCCTCGGGATTGATGGCCGCCTAGAGACCCAGTACTTC
few,.,TRBJ1-4,TRBV28,CASSWEQGGTTSKEKLFF,TGTGCCAGCAGTTGGGAGCAGGGCGGAACAACTAGTAAGGAAAAACTGTTTTTT
few,TRBD2,TRBJ2-5,TRBV28,CASSLSGGRKTQYF,TGTGCCAGCAGTTTATCGGGGGGTAGAAAGACCCAGTACTTC